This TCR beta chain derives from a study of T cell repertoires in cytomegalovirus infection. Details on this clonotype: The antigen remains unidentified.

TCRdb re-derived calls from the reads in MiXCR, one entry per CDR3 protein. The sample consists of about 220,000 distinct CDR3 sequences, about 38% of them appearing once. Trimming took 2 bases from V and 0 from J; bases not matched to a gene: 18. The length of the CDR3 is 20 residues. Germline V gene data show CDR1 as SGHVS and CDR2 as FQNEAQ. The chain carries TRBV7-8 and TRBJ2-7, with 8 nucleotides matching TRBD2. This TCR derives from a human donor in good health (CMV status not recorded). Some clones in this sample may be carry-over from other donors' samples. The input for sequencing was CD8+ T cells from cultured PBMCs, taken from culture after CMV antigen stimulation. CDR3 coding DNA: TGTGCCAGCAGCTTATGGTCCCTGCCCCAATACGGGACTAGCTCCTACGAGCAGTACTTC. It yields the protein CASSLWSLPQYGTSSYEQYF. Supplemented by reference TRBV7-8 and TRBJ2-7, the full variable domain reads GAGVSQSPRYKVAKRGQDVALRCDPISGHVSLFWYQQALGQGPEFLTYFQNEAQLDKSGLPSDRFFAERPEGSVSTLKIQRTQQEDSAVYLCASSLWSLPQYGTSSYEQYFGPGTRLTVT.